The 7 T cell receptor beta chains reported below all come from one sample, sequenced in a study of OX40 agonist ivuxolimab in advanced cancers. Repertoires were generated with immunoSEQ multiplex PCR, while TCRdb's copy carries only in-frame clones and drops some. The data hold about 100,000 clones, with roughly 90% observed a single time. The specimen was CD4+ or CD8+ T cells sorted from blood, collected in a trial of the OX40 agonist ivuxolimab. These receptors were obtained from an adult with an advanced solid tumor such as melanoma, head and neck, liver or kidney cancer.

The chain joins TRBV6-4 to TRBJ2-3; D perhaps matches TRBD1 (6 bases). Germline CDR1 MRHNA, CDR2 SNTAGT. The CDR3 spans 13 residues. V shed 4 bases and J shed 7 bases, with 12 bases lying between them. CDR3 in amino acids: CASSVSQGHTQYF. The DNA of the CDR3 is TGTGCCAGCAGTGTATCACAGGGACATACGCAGTATTTT.

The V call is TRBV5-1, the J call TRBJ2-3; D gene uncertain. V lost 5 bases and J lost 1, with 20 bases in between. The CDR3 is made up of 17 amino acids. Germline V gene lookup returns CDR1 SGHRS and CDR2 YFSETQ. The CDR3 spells CASRSTARLSGTDTQYF. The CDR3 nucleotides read TGCGCCAGCAGATCGACTGCAAGGTTGTCGGGCACAGATACGCAGTATTTT. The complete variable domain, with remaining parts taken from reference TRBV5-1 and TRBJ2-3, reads KAGVTQTPRYLIKTRGQQVTLSCSPISGHRSVSWYQQTPGQGLQFLFEYFSETQRNKGNFPGRFSGRQFSNSRSEMNVSTLELGDSALYLCASRSTARLSGTDTQYFGPGTRLTVL.

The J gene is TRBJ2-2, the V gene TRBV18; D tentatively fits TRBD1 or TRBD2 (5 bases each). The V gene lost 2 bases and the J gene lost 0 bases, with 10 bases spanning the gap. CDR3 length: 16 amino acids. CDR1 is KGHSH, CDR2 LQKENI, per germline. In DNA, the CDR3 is TGTGCCAGCTCACCATGGTCGGGACCGAACACCGGGGAGCTGTTTTTT. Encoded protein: CASSPWSGPNTGELFF.

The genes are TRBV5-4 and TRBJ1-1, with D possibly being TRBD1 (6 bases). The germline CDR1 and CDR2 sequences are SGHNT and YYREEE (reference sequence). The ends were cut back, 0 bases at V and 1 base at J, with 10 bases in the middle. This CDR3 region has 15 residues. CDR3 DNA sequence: TGTGCCAGCAGCTTGGTGGGGGGCCGGAACACTGAAGCTTTCTTT. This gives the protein CASSLVGGRNTEAFF. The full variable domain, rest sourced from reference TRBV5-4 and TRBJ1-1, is ETGVTQSPTHLIKTRGQQVTLRCSSQSGHNTVSWYQQALGQGPQFIFQYYREEENGRGNFPPRFSGLQFPNYSSELNVNALELDDSALYLCASSLVGGRNTEAFFGQGTRLTVV.

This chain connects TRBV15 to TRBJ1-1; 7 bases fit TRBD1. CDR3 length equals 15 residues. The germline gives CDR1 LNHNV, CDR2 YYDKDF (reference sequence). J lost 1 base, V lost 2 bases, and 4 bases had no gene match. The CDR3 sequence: CATSRRTGKNTEAFF. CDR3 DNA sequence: TGTGCCACCAGCAGACGGACAGGAAAGAACACTGAAGCTTTCTTT.

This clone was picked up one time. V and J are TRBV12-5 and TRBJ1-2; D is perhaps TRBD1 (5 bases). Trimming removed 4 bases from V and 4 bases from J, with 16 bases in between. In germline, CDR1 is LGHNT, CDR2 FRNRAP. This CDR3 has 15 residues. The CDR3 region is CASGSTQGLSYGYTF. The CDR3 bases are TGTGCTAGTGGTTCGACTCAGGGACTGAGCTATGGCTACACCTTC.

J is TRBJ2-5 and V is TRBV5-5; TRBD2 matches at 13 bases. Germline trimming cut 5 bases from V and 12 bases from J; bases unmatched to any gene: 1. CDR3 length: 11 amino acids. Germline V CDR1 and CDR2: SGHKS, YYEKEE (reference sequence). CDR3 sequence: CASSTSGREYF. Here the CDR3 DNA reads TGTGCCAGCAGTACTAGCGGGAGGGAGTACTTC.